This entry lists 19 T cell receptor beta chains sequenced from one sample in a study of blood T cell repertoires in COVID-19. Method: immunoSEQ multiplex PCR; TCRdb's copy keeps in-frame clones and lacks some. This table holds 250,000 or so clones, about 79% found once. Source material: peripheral blood. These receptors came from a man older than 75 with acute or convalescent COVID-19.

The genes are TRBV6-5 and TRBJ1-1; a possible D gene is TRBD1 (5 bases). Per the germline V gene, CDR1 is MNHEY and CDR2 is SVGAGI. The CDR3 is 14 residues long. Trimming left V 3 bases short and J 4 bases short, with 12 bases between. CDR3: CASSYRGGGTEAFF. The CDR3 bases are TGTGCCAGCAGTTATAGGGGAGGCGGCACTGAAGCTTTCTTT.

For the CDR3, the DNA is TGTGCCAGCAGTTCATCATCGGGCCTAGCGACAGGGAATAACTATGGCTACACCTTC. Amino acids: CASSSSSGLATGNNYGYTF. This chain connects TRBV27 to TRBJ1-2; 7 bases agree with TRBD1. The ends lost 4 bases at V and 1 base at J; junction bases unmatched: 18. From germline, CDR1 is MNHEY and CDR2 SMNVEV (reference sequence). The CDR3 spans 19 residues.

V gene TRBV30 combines with J gene TRBJ2-2; D gene ambiguous. V lost 7 bases to trimming and J lost 6 bases, with 21 bases between them. This CDR3 is 15 amino acids long. Germline assignment: CDR1 GTSNPN and CDR2 SVGIG (reference sequence). CDR3 DNA sequence: TGTGCCTTACGCGGTAGTAATGCTTACGCCGGGGAGCTGTTTTTT. Translation: CALRGSNAYAGELFF. The full variable domain, with the rest looked up from reference TRBV30 and TRBJ2-2, is SQTIHQWPATLVQPVGSPLSLECTVEGTSNPNLYWYRQAAGRGLQLLFYSVGIGQISSEVPQNLSASRPQDRQFILSSKKLLLSDSGFYLCALRGSNAYAGELFFGEGSRLTVL.

This clone was counted a few times. This sequence joins TRBV6-1 and TRBJ2-7; tentative D call: TRBD1 (5 bases). The CDR3 spans 15 residues. V was clipped by 1 base and J by 7 bases, with 17 bases between them. From germline, CDR1 is MNHNS and CDR2 SASEGT. Written as DNA, the CDR3 is TGTGCCAGCAGTGAAGGGAGACAGCCTTTTGAAGAGCAGTACTTC. Residues: CASSEGRQPFEEQYF.

V usage is TRBV12-5 and J usage is TRBJ2-5; 12 nucleotides agree with TRBD2. The CDR3 has 18 residues. The junction had 11 bases not matched to a gene; V was cut back by 1 base and J by 5 bases. Germline V gene sequence: CDR1 LGHNT, CDR2 FRNRAP. The CDR3 spells CASGLASLAGGRGETQYF. The CDR3, as DNA: TGTGCTAGTGGTTTGGCCTCTCTAGCGGGAGGGCGGGGGGAGACCCAGTACTTC.

The rearrangement joins TRBV2 to TRBJ2-7, with 7 bases aligning to TRBD1. Germline values: CDR1 SNHLY, CDR2 FYNNEI. Germline trimming cut 6 bases from V and 4 bases from J; bases unmatched to any gene: 12. The CDR3 is 15 amino acids. The CDR3 is CASSLPGQRTYEQYF. The CDR3 coding sequence is TGTGCCAGCAGCCTACCGGGACAGAGAACTTACGAGCAGTACTTC.

Here the CDR3 DNA reads TGTGCCACCAGCGCCAGATTTAACTATGGCTACACCTTC. Amino acids: CATSARFNYGYTF. This chain connects TRBV24-1 to TRBJ1-2; the D is unclear. Germline V gives CDR1 KGHDR, CDR2 SFDVKD. The V end lost 7 bases, the J end lost 1 base, and 9 bases lay between the germline ends. The CDR3 loop spans 13 amino acids.

The chain uses TRBV7-9 and TRBJ2-3; 8 nucleotides line up with TRBD1. V gave up 5 bases and J gave up 0 bases; unmatched junction bases: 7. In germline, CDR1 is SEHNR, CDR2 FQNEAQ (reference sequence). CDR3 length: 16 amino acids. The CDR3 reads CASSPGQGLSTDTQYF. The CDR3 DNA follows: TGTGCCAGCAGCCCAGGACAGGGATTAAGCACAGATACGCAGTATTTT. The whole variable domain, filled in from reference TRBV7-9 and TRBJ2-3, reads DTGVSQNPRHKITKRGQNVTFRCDPISEHNRLYWYRQTLGQGPEFLTYFQNEAQLEKSRLLSDRFSAERPKGSFSTLEIQRTEQGDSAMYLCASSPGQGLSTDTQYFGPGTRLTVL.

The CDR3 DNA follows: TGTGCCAGCAGCCAAGTGGACAGGGTGGGCTACGAGCAGTACTTC. Translating it yields CASSQVDRVGYEQYF. The V call is TRBV3-1 (or the pseudogene TRBV3-2), the J call TRBJ2-7; 8 bases fit TRBD1. Unmatched junction bases numbered 5, after V lost 1 base and J lost 3 bases. The CDR3 is 15 amino acids. In germline, CDR1 is LGHDT, CDR2 YNNKEL (reference sequence).

The V gene is TRBV24-1, the J gene TRBJ2-3, with 8 bases aligning to TRBD1. V dropped 7 bases and J dropped 4; count of bases not matched to a gene: 3. Germline V gene sequence: CDR1 KGHDR, CDR2 SFDVKD. The CDR3 is 13 amino acids. The CDR3 sequence is CATRDRDSDTQYF. CDR3 nucleotide sequence: TGTGCCACCAGGGACAGGGATTCAGATACGCAGTATTTT.

V is TRBV3-1 (or the pseudogene TRBV3-2) and J is TRBJ1-2, with no clear D. Per the germline V gene, CDR1 is LGHDT and CDR2 is YNNKEL (reference sequence). V dropped 1 base and J dropped 1 base, with 4 bases sitting between them. The CDR3 length is 13 residues. The CDR3 loop is CASSQADNYGYTF. The CDR3 bases are TGTGCCAGCAGCCAAGCAGATAACTATGGCTACACCTTC.

This clone was observed a single time. The V call is TRBV24-1, the J call TRBJ1-2; 7 positions agree with TRBD1. V was clipped by 1 base and J by 2 bases; unmatched bases: 3. The CDR3 runs 15 residues. Germline V gene sequence: CDR1 KGHDR, CDR2 SFDVKD. The CDR3 reads CATSDLKGGNYGYTF. The CDR3, as DNA: TGTGCCACCAGTGATTTAAAAGGGGGCAACTATGGCTACACCTTC.

In its sample, this clone was seen a few times. The chain carries TRBV9 and TRBJ1-2; 7 bases line up with TRBD1. There are 13 residues in the CDR3. Germline CDR1 is SGDLS and CDR2 is YYNGEE. The junction had 1 base not matched to a gene; V was cut back by 2 bases and J by 3 bases. In nucleotides, the CDR3 is TGTGCCAGCAGCGTCGGGACAGACTATGGCTACACCTTC. Amino acids: CASSVGTDYGYTF.

The chain is built from TRBV3-1 (or the pseudogene TRBV3-2) and TRBJ1-2; no firm D call. CDR3 length: 12 amino acids. The ends were cut back, 0 bases at V and 10 bases at J, with 9 bases in the middle. Germline CDR1 is LGHDT and CDR2 is YNNKEL (reference sequence). CDR3 sequence (DNA): TGTGCCAGCAGCCAAGAAGGAGGTGACTACACCTTC. Residues: CASSQEGGDYTF.

V is TRBV29-1 and J is TRBJ2-7; TRBD1 matches at 8 bases. The germline CDR1 and CDR2 sequences are SQVTM and ANQGSEA. The CDR3 consists of 15 residues. V lost 5 bases, J lost 2 bases, and 11 bases stayed unmatched. DNA for the CDR3: TGCAGCGTTACCCTTTCCGGGACAGGTCCCTACGAGCAGTACTTC. Encoded protein: CSVTLSGTGPYEQYF.

The V and J genes are TRBV28 and TRBJ1-1, with D unclear. Trimming took 2 bases from V and 6 from J, leaving 7 bases between them. The length of the CDR3 is 12 residues. Germline V gives CDR1 MDHEN, CDR2 SYDVKM. CDR3 amino acids: CASSLRQPEAFF. The CDR3 DNA reads as TGTGCCAGCAGTTTACGACAACCTGAAGCTTTCTTT. The full variable domain, rest sourced from reference TRBV28 and TRBJ1-1, is DVKVTQSSRYLVKRTGEKVFLECVQDMDHENMFWYRQDPGLGLRLIYFSYDVKMKEKGDIPEGYSVSREKKERFSLILESASTNQTSMYLCASSLRQPEAFFGQGTRLTVV.

The rearrangement links TRBV24-1 to TRBJ2-1; 10 nucleotides align to TRBD2. The V gene's germline CDR1 is KGHDR and CDR2 SFDVKD. This CDR3 spans 15 amino acids. V was clipped by 3 bases and J by 4 bases; unmatched bases: 2. CDR3 sequence (DNA): TGTGCCACCAGTGATAGCGGGGGGGGTTACAATGAGCAGTTCTTC. Amino acids: CATSDSGGGYNEQFF.

V usage is TRBV5-1 and J usage is TRBJ2-7, with D possibly matching TRBD1 (5 bases). Germline V gene sequence: CDR1 SGHRS, CDR2 YFSETQ. This CDR3 comprises 14 residues. V lost 0 bases to trimming and J lost 2 bases, with 9 bases between them. CDR3: CASSLDIGAYEQYF. CDR3 bases: TGCGCCAGCAGCTTGGATATAGGGGCCTACGAGCAGTACTTC.

The chain uses TRBV3-1 (or the pseudogene TRBV3-2) and TRBJ2-5; 10 nucleotides align to TRBD2. Germline-derived CDR1 and CDR2 are LGHDT and YNNKEL (reference sequence). The CDR3 is 16 residues long. Trimming removed 1 base from V and 4 bases from J; junction bases left unmatched: 6. The CDR3 region is CASSQGLLAGVETQYF. For the CDR3, the DNA is TGTGCCAGCAGCCAAGGGTTGCTAGCGGGAGTAGAGACCCAGTACTTC.